These 9 T cell receptor beta chains came from one sample sequenced in a study of control samples from healthy donors and cancer patients. TCRdb's copy holds only in-frame clones and misses some; the assay was immunoSEQ multiplex PCR. The sample has roughly 140,000 clones; under 90% are singletons. What was sequenced was blood. The receptors were gathered from a man aged 25-45 years in good health.

The chain couples TRBV6-2 or TRBV6-3 to TRBJ1-2; 7 bases match TRBD1. Germline CDR1 reads MNHEY; CDR2 reads SVGEGT. The CDR3 length is 13 residues. With V trimmed by 6 bases and J by 7 bases, 8 bases remained unmatched. As DNA, the CDR3 is TGTGCCAGCAGCCCTGACAGGGTTCCTGGCTACACCTTC. It yields the protein CASSPDRVPGYTF.

The V gene is TRBV11-2, the J gene TRBJ1-1; D unresolved. The CDR3 is 15 amino acids. The V gene's germline CDR1 is SGHAT and CDR2 FQNNGV. Trimming took 2 bases from V and 3 from J, leaving 13 bases between them. DNA of the CDR3: TGTGCCAGCAGCTTATGGGCACAGTGGGACACTGAAGCTTTCTTT. This codes for CASSLWAQWDTEAFF.

This clone has a single count. This chain uses TRBV9 with TRBJ2-3, with TRBD2 matching over 7 bases. This CDR3 has 14 residues. Germline CDR1 SGDLS, CDR2 YYNGEE. V was clipped by 4 bases and J by 5 bases; unmatched bases: 7. CDR3 nucleotides: TGTGCCAGCAGCATGAGCGGGACGGTAGATACGCAGTATTTT. This encodes CASSMSGTVDTQYF. The full variable domain, completed using reference TRBV9 and TRBJ2-3, is DSGVTQTPKHLITATGQRVTLRCSPRSGDLSVYWYQQSLDQGLQFLIQYYNGEERAKGNILERFSAQQFPDLHSELNLSSLELGDSALYFCASSMSGTVDTQYFGPGTRLTVL.

The V and J genes are TRBV9 and TRBJ2-2; a weak D match, TRBD1 (5 bases). This CDR3 is built from 15 residues. V was clipped by 3 bases and J by 4 bases, with 13 bases between them. The V gene's germline CDR1 is SGDLS and CDR2 YYNGEE. CDR3 residues: CASSAVAGFTGELFF. DNA for the CDR3: TGTGCCAGCAGCGCCGTAGCAGGGTTCACCGGGGAGCTGTTTTTT. Drawing the rest from reference TRBV9 and TRBJ2-2, the complete variable domain is DSGVTQTPKHLITATGQRVTLRCSPRSGDLSVYWYQQSLDQGLQFLIQYYNGEERAKGNILERFSAQQFPDLHSELNLSSLELGDSALYFCASSAVAGFTGELFFGEGSRLTVL.

This clone was counted only a few times. This rearrangement joins TRBV5-6 to TRBJ1-2; a possible D gene is TRBD1 (6 bases). Germline-derived CDR1 and CDR2 are SGHDT and YYEEEE. Deletions cut 0 bases from V and 1 base from J, with 10 bases between. This CDR3 has 15 residues. This chain's CDR3 is CASSLGPGVNYGYTF. The CDR3 nucleotides read TGTGCCAGCAGCTTGGGTCCAGGGGTTAACTATGGCTACACCTTC. Complete variable domain (other parts from reference TRBV5-6 and TRBJ1-2): DAGVTQSPTHLIKTRGQQVTLRCSPKSGHDTVSWYQQALGQGPQFIFQYYEEEERQRGNFPDRFSGHQFPNYSSELNVNALLLGDSALYLCASSLGPGVNYGYTFGSGTRLTVV.

The chain has TRBV7-7 and TRBJ2-2; tentative D call: TRBD1 (5 bases). V gave up 5 bases and J gave up 1 base, with 8 bases separating them. This CDR3 comprises 14 residues. The germline V gene has CDR1 SSHAT and CDR2 FNYEAQ (reference sequence). In DNA, the CDR3 is TGTGCCAGCAGCACGGACAAGAACACCGGGGAGCTGTTTTTT. Translating gives CASSTDKNTGELFF.

This clone was recorded a few times. The J gene is TRBJ1-1, the V gene TRBV6-5; D may be TRBD1 (5 bases). V lost 6 bases, J lost 3 bases, and 11 bases lay in between. The CDR3 extends over 13 amino acids. In germline, CDR1 is MNHEY, CDR2 SVGAGI. In nucleotides, the CDR3 is TGTGCCAGCAGGGCACAGGAACACACTGAAGCTTTCTTT. This translates into CASRAQEHTEAFF.

This sequence joins TRBV19 and TRBJ2-6; D unresolved. Trimming pared 5 bases from V and 4 bases from J, leaving 9 bases between. Germline loops: CDR1 LNHDA, CDR2 SQIVND (reference sequence). The CDR3 consists of 14 residues. The CDR3: CASSPESGANVLTF. The CDR3 DNA sequence: TGTGCCAGTAGTCCGGAGTCCGGGGCCAACGTCCTGACTTTC. Drawing the rest from reference TRBV19 and TRBJ2-6, the complete variable domain is DGGITQSPKYLFRKEGQNVTLSCEQNLNHDAMYWYRQDPGQGLRLIYYSQIVNDFQKGDIAEGYSVSREKKESFPLTVTSAQKNPTAFYLCASSPESGANVLTFGAGSRLTVL.

The chain couples TRBV9 to TRBJ2-5, with 10 positions matching TRBD1. The CDR3 length is 15 residues. In germline, CDR1 is SGDLS, CDR2 YYNGEE. V lost 5 bases to trimming and J lost 2 bases; unmatched junction nucleotides: 6. In DNA, the CDR3 is TGTGCCAGCAGTCTAGGGACAGGGGCTCAAGAGACCCAGTACTTC. Protein sequence: CASSLGTGAQETQYF.